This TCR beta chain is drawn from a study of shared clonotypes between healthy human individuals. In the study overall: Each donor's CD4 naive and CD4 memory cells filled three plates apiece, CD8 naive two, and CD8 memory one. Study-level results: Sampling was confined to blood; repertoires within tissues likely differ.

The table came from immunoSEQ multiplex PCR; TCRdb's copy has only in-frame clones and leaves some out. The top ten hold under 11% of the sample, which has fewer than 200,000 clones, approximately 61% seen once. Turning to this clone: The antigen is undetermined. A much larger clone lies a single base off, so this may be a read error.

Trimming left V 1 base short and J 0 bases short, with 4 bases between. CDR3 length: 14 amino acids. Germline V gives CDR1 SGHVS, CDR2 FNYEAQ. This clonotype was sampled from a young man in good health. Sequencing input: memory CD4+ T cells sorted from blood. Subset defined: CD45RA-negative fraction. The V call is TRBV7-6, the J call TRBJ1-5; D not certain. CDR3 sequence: CASSLGDSNQPQHF. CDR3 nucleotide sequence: TGTGCCAGCAGCTTAGGGGATAGCAATCAGCCCCAGCATTTT.